The 22 T cell receptor beta chains below come from one sample, sequenced in a study of T cells in Graves' hyperthyroidism and ophthalmopathy. Using RNA transcripts as the source, TCR beta CDR3 regions were amplified. TCR CDR3 regions were first amplified by RT-PCR with HTBI primers. A single record per CDR3 protein comes from TCRdb applying MiXCR to the multiplex PCR reads. This sample carries around 340,000 distinct CDR3 sequences, roughly 17% of them seen once, and the ten largest clones take around 35%. The sample taken for sequencing was blood. The receptors shown here come from a woman in her twenties or thirties with Graves' hyperthyroidism that later progressed to Graves' ophthalmopathy.

This clonotype was counted between two and nine times. The rearrangement joins TRBV6-2 or TRBV6-3 to TRBJ2-7, with TRBD1 matching 9 bases. The CDR3 is 15 residues long. CDR1 and CDR2 (germline): MNHEY, SVGEGT. V gave up 3 bases and J gave up 2 bases; unmatched junction bases: 5. As DNA, the CDR3 is TGTGCCAGCAGTTATACAGGGGGCCCCCCCTACGAGCAGTACTTC. Translating it yields CASSYTGGPPYEQYF.

The V and J genes are TRBV7-9 and TRBJ2-1, with D maybe TRBD2 (5 bases). This CDR3 spans 13 amino acids. With 8 bases removed from V and 6 bases from J, the gap between germline ends came to 14 bases. Looked up from germline, CDR1 is SEHNR and CDR2 is FQNEAQ (reference sequence). DNA of the CDR3: TGTGCCAGCTCCCCTTTGCGGGTCAATGAGCAGTTCTTC. It specifies CASSPLRVNEQFF. Drawing the rest from reference TRBV7-9 and TRBJ2-1, the complete variable domain is DTGVSQNPRHKITKRGQNVTFRCDPISEHNRLYWYRQTLGQGPEFLTYFQNEAQLEKSRLLSDRFSAERPKGSFSTLEIQRTEQGDSAMYLCASSPLRVNEQFFGPGTRLTVL.

This clonotype has at least ten counts. The chain combines TRBV30 with TRBJ2-3, with 8 nucleotides matching TRBD2. CDR1 and CDR2 from the germline V gene are GTSNPN and SVGIG (reference sequence). The CDR3 is 16 residues long. V lost 0 bases to trimming and J lost 6 bases; unmatched junction nucleotides: 11. CDR3 in DNA: TGTGCCTGGAGTGTACTCTGGCGGGGGGAAGGGGATACGCAGTATTTT. Translating it yields CAWSVLWRGEGDTQYF.

The rearrangement joins TRBV5-1 to TRBJ2-7; the D call may be TRBD1 or TRBD2 (5 bases each). The germline CDR1 and CDR2 sequences are SGHRS and YFSETQ. The CDR3 runs to 15 residues. V lost 4 bases and J 0 bases, leaving 14 bases between the germline ends. In DNA, the CDR3 is TGCGCCAGCAGCCAAGAATTGGGGACCTCCTACGAGCAGTACTTC. This codes for CASSQELGTSYEQYF.

There are many counts of this clonotype. The V call is TRBV7-9, the J call TRBJ2-1; a weak D match, TRBD2 (6 bases). The CDR3 is made up of 15 amino acids. The V end was cut by 1 base, the J end by 6 bases, with 13 bases between. The germline gives CDR1 SEHNR, CDR2 FQNEAQ (reference sequence). The CDR3 bases are TGTGCCAGCAGCTTAGGATTTGGGGGAGGCAATGAGCAGTTCTTC. This codes for CASSLGFGGGNEQFF.

This clonotype was counted a few times. The chain uses TRBV19 and TRBJ2-7; D may be TRBD1 (5 bases). The germline V gene encodes CDR1 LNHDA and CDR2 SQIVND (reference sequence). The CDR3 spans 16 residues. V dropped 3 bases and J dropped 2 bases, with 17 bases sitting between them. The CDR3 sequence is CASSIGTLQGTYEQYF. CDR3 nucleotides: TGTGCCAGTAGTATCGGCACCCTTCAGGGTACCTACGAGCAGTACTTC.

This clonotype appeared many times. The genes are TRBV28 and TRBJ2-5; D not resolved. Per the germline V gene, CDR1 is MDHEN and CDR2 is SYDVKM. The V end was cut by 4 bases, the J end by 0 bases, with 6 bases between. The CDR3 is 13 amino acids. CDR3 sequence reads: CASSSFHQETQYF. DNA of the CDR3: TGTGCCAGCAGTTCATTTCACCAAGAGACCCAGTACTTC.

This clonotype was found many times. The rearrangement links TRBV20-1 to TRBJ1-6; 7 nucleotides match TRBD1. This CDR3 has 14 amino acids. Germline CDR1 DFQATT, CDR2 SNEGSKA (reference sequence). The V segment lost 4 bases and the J segment 5 bases; nucleotides outside the gene matches: 5. The CDR3 here is CSATRGGDNSPLHF. CDR3 nucleotides: TGCAGTGCTACCAGGGGGGGGGATAATTCACCCCTCCACTTT.

The V gene is TRBV20-1, the J gene TRBJ2-7; D possibly corresponds to TRBD2 (6 bases). The germline V and J ends were trimmed by 6 bases and 6 bases, with 21 bases remaining between them. Looked up from germline, CDR1 is DFQATT and CDR2 is SNEGSKA (reference sequence). CDR3 length: 14 residues. The CDR3 DNA reads TGCAGTGCGAAGTTCAGTATAGCGGCGGGCGAGCAGTACTTC. This sequence encodes CSAKFSIAAGEQYF.

This clonotype was seen many times. CDR3 sequence reads: CASSLGGLAGQETQYF. The CDR3 DNA follows: TGTGCCAGCAGCTTAGGGGGACTAGCGGGGCAAGAGACCCAGTACTTC. This rearrangement joins TRBV11-3 to TRBJ2-5; 13 nucleotides match TRBD2. V was pared by 1 base and J by 2 bases, with 1 base of the junction left unmatched. The CDR3 is 16 amino acids. Germline V gene lookup returns CDR1 SGHNT and CDR2 YENEEA.

This clonotype was seen more than once but under ten times. The rearrangement uses TRBV12-3 or TRBV12-4 and TRBJ2-7; TRBD1 aligns across 7 bases. This CDR3 contains 15 residues. V gave up 3 bases and J gave up 5 bases; unmatched junction bases: 10. Written as DNA, the CDR3 is TGTGCCAGCAGTTTCTTCGTCCAGGGGGTTCACGAGCAGTACTTC. This codes for CASSFFVQGVHEQYF.

This clonotype was seen at least ten times. The chain couples TRBV4-1 to TRBJ2-1; D is possibly TRBD1 or TRBD2 (6 bases each). Germline assignment: CDR1 MGHRA and CDR2 YSYEKL. The CDR3 extends over 15 amino acids. Trimming took off 0 bases at V and 6 bases at J, with 12 bases between the two ends. This chain's CDR3 is CASSQEVGGFNEQFF. CDR3 bases: TGCGCCAGCAGCCAAGAAGTAGGGGGGTTCAATGAGCAGTTCTTC.

This clonotype was counted ten times or more. V gene TRBV5-1 combines with J gene TRBJ2-7; TRBD1 agrees at 10 bases. In germline, CDR1 is SGHRS, CDR2 YFSETQ. The CDR3 sequence is 16 residues long. V was clipped by 4 bases and J by 1 base; unmatched bases: 8. The CDR3 region has the DNA TGCGCCAGCAGCCCCACGGGGACAGGGGTATCCTACGAGCAGTACTTC. This translates into CASSPTGTGVSYEQYF. The full variable domain, in which reference TRBV5-1 and TRBJ2-7 provide the parts outside the CDR3, is KAGVTQTPRYLIKTRGQQVTLSCSPISGHRSVSWYQQTPGQGLQFLFEYFSETQRNKGNFPGRFSGRQFSNSRSEMNVSTLELGDSALYLCASSPTGTGVSYEQYFGPGTRLTVT.

This clonotype has at least ten counts. This sequence joins TRBV19 and TRBJ1-1; weak D call: TRBD1 (5 bases). Germline V gives CDR1 LNHDA, CDR2 SQIVND (reference sequence). Trimming shortened V by 6 bases and J by 1 base, and 12 bases separated the two germline ends. The CDR3 sequence is 14 residues long. CDR3 residues: CASRRRGGNTEAFF. As DNA, the CDR3 is TGTGCCAGTAGAAGGAGGGGCGGGAACACTGAAGCTTTCTTT.

This clonotype was seen ten or more times. J is TRBJ2-7 and V is TRBV19; 9 bases map to TRBD2. CDR3 length equals 14 residues. V trimming: 4 bases; J trimming: 6 bases; junction bases outside the gene matches: 7. Germline V gives CDR1 LNHDA, CDR2 SQIVND (reference sequence). The CDR3 protein is CASSTPGLAPEQYF. The CDR3 nucleotides read TGTGCCAGTAGTACCCCGGGACTAGCTCCCGAGCAGTACTTC.

The J gene is TRBJ2-5, the V gene TRBV20-1; 8 nucleotides agree with TRBD2. J lost 4 bases, V lost 1 base, and 8 bases had no gene match. CDR1 and CDR2 (germline): DFQATT, SNEGSKA (reference sequence). This CDR3 comprises 15 residues. This chain's CDR3 is CSARVRGGARETQYF. The DNA for the CDR3 is TGCAGTGCTAGAGTTCGGGGGGGGGCCAGAGAGACCCAGTACTTC.

The table lists this clonotype with a few counts. This rearrangement joins TRBV7-9 to TRBJ2-3; D is unresolved. The V and J ends lost 0 bases and 2 bases respectively, with 6 bases between them. This CDR3 comprises 14 residues. Per the germline V gene, CDR1 is SEHNR and CDR2 is FQNEAQ (reference sequence). CDR3 protein: CASSLARNTDTQYF. As DNA, the CDR3 is TGTGCCAGCAGCTTAGCCAGGAACACAGATACGCAGTATTTT. Using reference TRBV7-9 and TRBJ2-3 for the parts outside the CDR3, the full variable domain is DTGVSQNPRHKITKRGQNVTFRCDPISEHNRLYWYRQTLGQGPEFLTYFQNEAQLEKSRLLSDRFSAERPKGSFSTLEIQRTEQGDSAMYLCASSLARNTDTQYFGPGTRLTVL.

This chain connects TRBV6-1 to TRBJ2-7; no definite D call. The CDR3 sequence is 17 residues long. The V gene's germline CDR1 is MNHNS and CDR2 SASEGT. Between the trimmed V and J ends, which lost 5 bases and 4 bases, there was a span of 24 bases. The CDR3: CASSTGPLSITQYEQYF. The CDR3 DNA follows: TGTGCCAGCAGTACCGGGCCGCTCTCTATAACGCAATACGAGCAGTACTTC.

This chain links TRBV5-1 with TRBJ2-4, with 7 bases fitting TRBD1. The CDR3 loop spans 18 amino acids. CDR1 and CDR2 from the germline V gene are SGHRS and YFSETQ. J was trimmed by 0 bases and V by 4 bases; bases with no gene match: 13. The CDR3 here is CASSPQSTGSLAKNIQYF. CDR3 nucleotide sequence: TGCGCCAGCAGCCCTCAATCGACAGGGAGCTTAGCCAAAAACATTCAGTACTTC.

In its sample, this clonotype was seen many times. The DNA of the CDR3 is TGTGCCAGCAGCCCAGAAATAAGACAGTCCCTAGCCAAAAACATTCAGTACTTC. This translates into CASSPEIRQSLAKNIQYF. This rearrangement joins TRBV28 to TRBJ2-4; possible D gene TRBD1, 5 bases. The CDR3 is 18 amino acids. V was trimmed by 6 bases and J by 0 bases, leaving 21 bases between them. Germline CDR1 and CDR2: MDHEN and SYDVKM.

This clonotype was seen only a few times. The chain has TRBV6-5 and TRBJ1-4, with 8 bases identical to TRBD1. The CDR3 extends over 21 amino acids. Germline CDR1 and CDR2: MNHEY and SVGAGI. The junction had 20 bases not matched to a gene; V was cut back by 1 base and J by 4 bases. CDR3 sequence reads: CASSYLAGGTLLPRFNEKLFF. For the CDR3, the DNA is TGTGCCAGCAGTTACTTGGCAGGGGGCACTTTATTGCCCAGATTTAATGAAAAACTGTTTTTT.

The rearrangement links TRBV7-2 to TRBJ1-6; D is uncertain. This CDR3 has 16 residues. Trimming stripped 3 bases from V and 10 bases from J, with 19 bases between. In germline, CDR1 is SGHTA, CDR2 FQGNSA. CDR3 loop: CASSFTPADLSSPLHF. In nucleotides, the CDR3 is TGTGCCAGCAGCTTCACGCCCGCGGACTTATCGTCACCCCTCCACTTT.